The present T cell receptor beta chain was sequenced within a study of T cells expressing NK-cell markers. Study summary: Sorted CD3+CD56+NKG2C+, CD3+CD56+NKG2C- and CD3+CD56-NKG2C+ T-cell subsets were beta-chain profiled. Eight donors were sequenced, of whom seven were HCMV-seropositive, while the remaining one was HCMV-seronegative. Study outcomes and limitations: Four donors likewise had their CD3+CD56-NKG2C+ fraction led by these clonotypes.

Points on this clonotype: Its antigen is still unknown.

A 5'RACE template switching approach incorporating UMIs was used to make TCR beta cDNA. TCRdb reanalyzed the 5' RACE reads, giving one entry per CDR3 protein sequence and no DNA. This specimen shows hundreds of thousands of distinct CDR3 sequences; the ten leading clones hold 4% to 6.5%. The CDR3 has 15 residues. Germline assignment: CDR1 LGHDT and CDR2 YNNKEL (reference sequence). The receptor was isolated from a man aged 18-75 years in good health. Sequencing was done on a sample of blood T cells: a sorted CD56 or NKG2C T cell subset, CD4+ or CD8+ T cells, or bulk PBMC T cells (not recorded which). This chain links TRBV3-1 with TRBJ2-5; as DNA is missing, the TRBD2 call by TCRdb cannot be tested. This CDR3 reads CASSQDMGLAETQYF.